The 20 T cell receptor beta chains below come from one sample, sequenced in a study of T cell repertoires in cytomegalovirus infection. One entry per CDR3 protein results from TCRdb running MiXCR on the reads. There are 300,000 or so distinct CDR3 sequences in the sample; about a tenth occur only once, and over 2.5% lies in the top ten. The specimen sequenced was PBMCs. Every receptor here comes from a human donor in good health (CMV status not recorded). Some clones in this sample may be carry-over from other donors' samples.

The chain couples TRBV19 to TRBJ2-3, with 7 bases that match TRBD2. Germline assignment: CDR1 LNHDA and CDR2 SQIVND (reference sequence). V trimming: 5 bases; J trimming: 2 bases; junction bases outside the gene matches: 10. The CDR3 runs to 16 residues. The CDR3 DNA follows: TGTGCCAGTAGTGATCGACGGGGAGGGCACACAGATACGCAGTATTTT. Translating gives CASSDRRGGHTDTQYF.

This clonotype has just a few counts. The chain combines TRBV29-1 with TRBJ2-1, with 7 bases identical to TRBD1. V gave up 6 bases and J gave up 0 bases; unmatched junction bases: 5. Germline loops: CDR1 SQVTM, CDR2 ANQGSEA. The CDR3 length is 14 residues. CDR3: CSVLDRNSYNEQFF. The CDR3 DNA reads TGCAGCGTGCTGGACAGGAACTCCTACAATGAGCAGTTCTTC.

This clonotype appeared many times. The V and J genes are TRBV7-2 and TRBJ2-2; TRBD1 matches at 8 bases. Germline trimming cut 5 bases from V and 7 bases from J; bases unmatched to any gene: 6. Germline assignment: CDR1 SGHTA and CDR2 FQGNSA. This CDR3 comprises 14 residues. Written as DNA, the CDR3 is TGTGCCAGCAGCCCAGACAGGGGCGGCGGGGAGCTGTTTTTT. It codes for CASSPDRGGGELFF.

The sample holds many counts of this clonotype. The chain links TRBV20-1 to TRBJ1-5, with TRBD1 matching over 7 bases. Germline CDR1 reads DFQATT; CDR2 reads SNEGSKA (reference sequence). J was trimmed by 4 bases and V by 5 bases; bases with no gene match: 5. The CDR3 runs to 13 residues. The CDR3 protein is CSAPRGQNQPQHF. DNA of the CDR3: TGCAGTGCTCCCCGGGGACAGAATCAGCCCCAGCATTTT.

In its sample, this clonotype was seen many times. The chain links TRBV11-3 to TRBJ1-1; a weak D match, TRBD1 (5 bases). Trimming cost V 10 bases and J 1 base, with 19 bases left between them. The CDR3 has 15 residues. CDR1 and CDR2 from the germline V gene are SGHNT and YENEEA. Written as DNA, the CDR3 is TGTGCCATGTTGTTCGTCCCTCAGGGGAACACTGAAGCTTTCTTT. This codes for CAMLFVPQGNTEAFF. The full variable domain, with the rest looked up from reference TRBV11-3 and TRBJ1-1, is EAGVVQSPRYKIIEKKQPVAFWCNPISGHNTLYWYLQNLGQGPELLIRYENEEAVDDSQLPKDRFSAERLKGVDSTLKIQPAELGDSAVYLCAMLFVPQGNTEAFFGQGTRLTVV.

This clonotype has more than one count but fewer than ten. The J gene is TRBJ1-1, the V gene TRBV20-1, with 7 bases lining up with TRBD1. This CDR3 comprises 14 residues. CDR1 and CDR2 from the germline V gene are DFQATT and SNEGSKA (reference sequence). V dropped 7 bases and J dropped 1; count of bases not matched to a gene: 9. The CDR3 DNA reads as TGCAGTGAAAGGGCAGGGGGGACGAACACTGAAGCTTTCTTT. It encodes CSERAGGTNTEAFF.

This clonotype was found many times. V and J are TRBV7-6 and TRBJ2-1; 8 nucleotides agree with TRBD2. Unmatched junction bases numbered 5, after V lost 5 bases and J lost 5 bases. The CDR3 extends over 14 amino acids. Germline V lookup: CDR1 SGHVS, CDR2 FNYEAQ. CDR3 coding DNA: TGTGCCAGCAGCCGCCAAGCGGGGGACAATGAGCAGTTCTTC. It specifies CASSRQAGDNEQFF.

This clonotype appeared many times. This rearrangement joins TRBV20-1 to TRBJ1-6; maybe TRBD1 (5 bases). The CDR3 runs 16 residues. In germline, CDR1 is DFQATT, CDR2 SNEGSKA (reference sequence). The germline V and J ends were trimmed by 6 bases and 0 bases, with 15 bases remaining between them. CDR3 nucleotides: TGCAGTGCACGGGGGTCTCAGAGCTCCTATAATTCACCCCTCCACTTT. Translating gives CSARGSQSSYNSPLHF.

This clonotype occurred many times. V is TRBV20-1 and J is TRBJ2-6, with D tentatively TRBD1 or TRBD2 (5 bases each). The CDR3 covers 13 residues. V was pared by 1 base and J by 4 bases, with 5 bases between. Germline V lookup: CDR1 DFQATT, CDR2 SNEGSKA (reference sequence). CDR3 DNA sequence: TGCAGTGCTAGAGGGGACGGGGCCAACGTCCTGACTTTC. Protein sequence: CSARGDGANVLTF.

V and J are TRBV10-3 and TRBJ2-7; D ambiguous. Trimming took 2 bases from V and 4 from J, leaving 6 bases between them. This CDR3 comprises 12 residues. From germline, CDR1 is ENHRY and CDR2 SYGVKD. The CDR3 DNA sequence: TGTGCCATCAGTGAGAACGGTTACGAGCAGTACTTC. Encoded protein: CAISENGYEQYF.

This clonotype was counted at least ten times. The chain carries TRBV5-6 and TRBJ2-7; tentatively, D is TRBD2 (6 bases). This CDR3 comprises 15 residues. The V gene's germline CDR1 is SGHDT and CDR2 YYEEEE. Trimming took off 0 bases at V and 3 bases at J, with 13 bases between the two ends. The CDR3 coding sequence is TGTGCCAGCAGCTTGGGGCCGGGGGTTGGCTACGAGCAGTACTTC. Translation: CASSLGPGVGYEQYF. Looking up the rest from reference TRBV5-6 and TRBJ2-7 gives the full variable domain: DAGVTQSPTHLIKTRGQQVTLRCSPKSGHDTVSWYQQALGQGPQFIFQYYEEEERQRGNFPDRFSGHQFPNYSSELNVNALLLGDSALYLCASSLGPGVGYEQYFGPGTRLTVT.

This clonotype has more than one count but fewer than ten. This chain connects TRBV28 to TRBJ1-4; no clear D gene. V shed 3 bases and J shed 4 bases, with 6 bases lying between them. In germline, CDR1 is MDHEN, CDR2 SYDVKM. The CDR3 sequence is 13 residues long. DNA for the CDR3: TGTGCCAGCAGTTTGCCTTATAATGAAAAACTGTTTTTT. Encoded protein: CASSLPYNEKLFF.

A few counts support this clonotype. The chain carries TRBV29-1 and TRBJ1-1, with 8 bases identical to TRBD1. V was clipped by 6 bases and J by 0 bases; unmatched bases: 3. This CDR3 region has 13 residues. Germline CDR1 reads SQVTM; CDR2 reads ANQGSEA. CDR3: CSVAGGLNTEAFF. The CDR3 DNA reads TGCAGCGTCGCAGGGGGCTTGAACACTGAAGCTTTCTTT.

This clonotype occurred many times. The gene calls are TRBV7-9 and TRBJ2-3; D perhaps matches TRBD1 (6 bases). CDR3 length: 15 residues. CDR1 and CDR2 (germline): SEHNR, FQNEAQ (reference sequence). Between the trimmed V and J ends, which lost 5 bases and 0 bases, there was a span of 12 bases. CDR3 loop: CASSMTGPSTDTQYF. The CDR3 bases are TGTGCCAGCAGCATGACAGGACCTAGCACAGATACGCAGTATTTT.

This clonotype was counted a few times. The V call is TRBV28, the J call TRBJ2-2; D is unclear. Trimming cost V 4 bases and J 1 base, with 4 bases left between them. The CDR3 is 13 amino acids. CDR1 is MDHEN and CDR2 is SYDVKM in the germline V gene. Here the CDR3 reads CASSSVNTGELFF. CDR3 coding DNA: TGTGCCAGCAGTTCAGTGAACACCGGGGAGCTGTTTTTT.

This clonotype showed up many times. The V gene is TRBV2, the J gene TRBJ1-5, with D possibly matching TRBD1 (5 bases). The length of the CDR3 is 15 residues. Trimming removed 2 bases at V and 3 bases at J, with 11 bases between. CDR1 SNHLY and CDR2 FYNNEI come from the germline V gene. CDR3 nucleotides: TGTGCCAGCAGTGAACAGGGAAGGTACAATCAGCCCCAGCATTTT. Amino acids: CASSEQGRYNQPQHF.

This clonotype was picked up many times. This chain connects TRBV29-1 to TRBJ1-2; 7 bases are shared with TRBD1. With V trimmed by 1 base and J by 8 bases, 7 bases remained unmatched. This CDR3 region has 13 residues. Germline CDR1 is SQVTM and CDR2 is ANQGSEA. Written as DNA, the CDR3 is TGCAGCGTTGAAGGACAGGGCGATTGGGGCTACACCTTC. Translated, it gives CSVEGQGDWGYTF.

This clonotype was counted a few times. The chain joins TRBV9 to TRBJ1-1; D is possibly TRBD1 (5 bases). Between the trimmed V and J ends, which lost 0 bases and 4 bases, there was a span of 7 bases. Germline CDR1 SGDLS, CDR2 YYNGEE. CDR3 length equals 13 residues. The CDR3 sequence is CASSVGQGTEAFF. CDR3 sequence (DNA): TGTGCCAGCAGCGTAGGTCAGGGCACTGAAGCTTTCTTT.

Many counts were recorded for this clonotype. This rearrangement joins TRBV28 to TRBJ1-2; D remains unclear. V dropped 1 base and J dropped 7 bases, with 13 bases sitting between them. The length of the CDR3 is 14 residues. Germline V gives CDR1 MDHEN, CDR2 SYDVKM. CDR3 sequence reads: CASSLSVASGGYTF. The CDR3 DNA follows: TGTGCCAGCAGTTTATCGGTAGCCTCGGGTGGCTACACCTTC.

This clonotype has ten or more counts. This sequence joins TRBV7-6 and TRBJ2-3, with TRBD2 matching over 8 bases. Germline trimming cut 5 bases from V and 0 bases from J; bases unmatched to any gene: 4. The CDR3 sequence is 15 residues long. Germline CDR1 SGHVS, CDR2 FNYEAQ. For the CDR3, the DNA is TGTGCCAGCAGCGCAAGCGGGGGAAGCACAGATACGCAGTATTTT. Encoded protein: CASSASGGSTDTQYF.